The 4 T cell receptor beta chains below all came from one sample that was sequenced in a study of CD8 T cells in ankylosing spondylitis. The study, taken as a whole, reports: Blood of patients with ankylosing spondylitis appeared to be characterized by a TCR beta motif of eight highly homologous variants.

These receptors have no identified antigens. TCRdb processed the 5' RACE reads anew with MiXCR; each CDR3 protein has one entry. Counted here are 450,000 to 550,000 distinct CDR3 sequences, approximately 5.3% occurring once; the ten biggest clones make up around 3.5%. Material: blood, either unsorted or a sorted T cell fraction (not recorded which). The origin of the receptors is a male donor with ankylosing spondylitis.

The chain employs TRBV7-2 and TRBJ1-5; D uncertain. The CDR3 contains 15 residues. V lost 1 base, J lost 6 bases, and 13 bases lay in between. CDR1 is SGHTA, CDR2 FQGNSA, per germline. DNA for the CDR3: TGTGCCAGCAGCTTAGGTTTGGGTTTCCTTCAGCCCCAGCATTTT. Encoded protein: CASSLGLGFLQPQHF.

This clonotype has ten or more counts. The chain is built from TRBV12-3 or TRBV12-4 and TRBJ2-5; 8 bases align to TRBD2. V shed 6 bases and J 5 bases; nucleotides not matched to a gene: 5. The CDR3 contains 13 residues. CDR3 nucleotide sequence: TGTGCCAGCAGATTGAGCGGGGGTGAGACCCAGTACTTC. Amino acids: CASRLSGGETQYF.

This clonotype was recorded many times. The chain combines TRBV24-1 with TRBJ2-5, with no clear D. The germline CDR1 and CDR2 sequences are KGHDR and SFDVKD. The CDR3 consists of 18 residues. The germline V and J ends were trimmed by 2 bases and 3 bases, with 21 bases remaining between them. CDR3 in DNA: TGTGCCACCAGTGATTACCCCAGCCCCCTGAACAGAGAAGAGACCCAGTACTTC. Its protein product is CATSDYPSPLNREETQYF.

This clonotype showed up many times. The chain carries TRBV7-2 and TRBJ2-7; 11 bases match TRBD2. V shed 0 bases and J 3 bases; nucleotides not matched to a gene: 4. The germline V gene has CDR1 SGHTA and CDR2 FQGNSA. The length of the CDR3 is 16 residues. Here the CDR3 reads CASSLALAGAFYEQYF. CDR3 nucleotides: TGTGCCAGCAGCTTAGCACTAGCGGGAGCCTTCTACGAGCAGTACTTC.